This TCR beta chain was found in a study of Ad26.COV2.S vaccination and SARS-CoV-2 variants (dated by TCRdb to the early 2020s). With respect to the entire study: Vaccine-arm donors came from COV1001, a multicentre, randomized, double-blind, placebo-controlled phase I-IIa trial of Ad26.COV2.S in healthy adults. Ad26.COV2.S was given intramuscularly at 5x10^10 or 1x10^11 viral particles, as a single shot or as two shots 56 days apart. TCRbeta repertoire sequencing was used to assess the specificity and breadth of SARS-CoV-2-reactive T cell receptors after Ad26.COV2.S vaccination. The TCR-sequenced set comprised roughly 30 samples: approximately 19 Ad26.COV2.S vaccine recipients, 5 placebo recipients and 8 SARS-CoV-2 convalescent individuals. Trial participants were randomized into five groups of five: low-dose or high-dose Ad26.COV2.S given once or twice, or placebo on both occasions. Investigators did not know the trial group allocation while performing experiments and assessing outcomes.

Results and caveats for the whole study, not just this receptor: The study lacked the statistical power to compare responses across vaccine doses or regimens. The authors noted that total T cell responses may have been underestimated by the TCR breadth and depth analyses. Vaccine and placebo recipients had comparable non-spike TCR breadth, which fits with the vaccine containing only spike. Ad26.COV2.S recipients had higher spike-specific TCR breadth than placebo recipients (P = 0.0014). After vaccination, spike-specific CD8+ and CD4+ T cell responses were reported to show substantial breadth.

Sample treatment or condition, as interpreted from the label and publication: some 19 received Ad26.COV2.S at low or high dose, single or two shots; a few received placebo; per-sample allocation not given. For vaccine and placebo recipients, repertoires were sequenced using samples collected on day 63 after the first injection. Cohort 1b enrolled about 25 adults aged 18-55 years at a single site in Boston, USA, between 29 July and 7 August 2020. Ad26.COV2.S was a replication-incompetent adenovirus type 26 vector that expressed a prefusion-stabilized SARS-CoV-2 spike protein derived from the original Wuhan strain. On this clone itself: Its antigen is unknown. Base qualities are not recorded, but no much larger clone differs from it by a single base.

According to the germline V gene, CDR1 reads SGDLS and CDR2 reads YYNGEE. The germline V end is reduced by 4 bases and the J end by 1 base; junction bases left unmatched: 4. The CDR3 numbers 15 residues from cysteine through phenylalanine. Of all the DNA, just the CDR3 is kept, 45 bases in frame from base 1. The immunoSEQ Assay was the method used to sequence TCRbeta CDR3 regions. After extraction, genomic DNA underwent amplification by bias-controlled multiplex PCR, followed by high-throughput sequencing. On the authors' methods: To quantify the absolute abundance of each unique TCRbeta CDR3 region, sequences were collapsed and filtered. T cell fraction was estimated by normalization of TCRbeta template counts to usable DNA, with usable DNA being measured through amplification of reference genes present in all nucleated cells. Repertoire TCRs were annotated as SARS-CoV-2-specific when V gene, CDR3 amino acid sequence and J gene were exactly matched to a known reactive TCR set. MIRA supplied the reference SARS-CoV-2 TCR set, which was filtered for enrichment in COVID-19-positive ImmuneCODE repertoires so that public or cross-reactive TCRs were removed. Drawing on the MIRA antigens, annotated TCRs were analysed further at the level of specific ORF or position within ORF. Breadth was defined as the number of annotated unique rearrangements divided by the total number of unique productive rearrangements, and depth was defined as the summed frequency of the annotated unique rearrangements. Group comparisons of TCR breadth used two-sided Wilcoxon rank-sum tests. Sourced from immuneACCESS, this table was stored by TCRdb with only in-frame sequences that have V and J called. A share of the clones is absent; for the studies checked, an unresolved V gene accounts for under half, and the remainder has no known explanation. V, J and clone size are taken as reported in that table, and D and trimming were inferred from the DNA itself. The sample records hundreds of thousands of clones, roughly 90% of which are singletons. The ten top clones hold approximately 1.5% of the sample.

The chain couples TRBV9 to TRBJ2-7; the junction holds 11 bases that match TRBD2. This specimen was peripheral blood, taken in a trial of Ad26.COV2.S vaccine versus placebo. This sequence originates from a person between 18 and 60 years old who received the Ad26.COV2.S COVID-19 vaccine or a placebo. The encoded CDR3 is CASSIGTSGSYEQYF. The sequenced DNA: TGTGCCAGCAGCATCGGGACTAGCGGATCCTACGAGCAGTACTTC.